This TCR beta chain was obtained from a study of T-cell reconstitution after alpha-beta-depleted transplantation in children. Germline-derived CDR1 and CDR2 are MNHNS and SASEGT. V dropped 5 bases and J dropped 10 bases, with 15 bases sitting between them. CDR3 length equals 14 residues. The TCRbeta library incorporated unique molecular identifiers. One entry per CDR3 protein, called by TCRdb with MiXCR from the PCR reads. This repertoire shows around 960,000 distinct CDR3 sequences, about 29% found once; its top ten account for under 30%. The TCR was taken from a boy in the first two years of life who had a stem cell transplant for SCID, so the T cells may come from the graft donor. The chain carries TRBV6-1 and TRBJ1-6, with TRBD1 as a possible D gene (5 bases). Specimen: PBMCs, mostly from graft donor cells, collected 360 days after TCRalphabeta/CD19-depleted stem cell transplant. DNA of the CDR3: TGTGCCAGCAGTCGCGGGGCCTCCATCTCACCCCTCCACTTT. Its translation: CASSRGASISPLHF.